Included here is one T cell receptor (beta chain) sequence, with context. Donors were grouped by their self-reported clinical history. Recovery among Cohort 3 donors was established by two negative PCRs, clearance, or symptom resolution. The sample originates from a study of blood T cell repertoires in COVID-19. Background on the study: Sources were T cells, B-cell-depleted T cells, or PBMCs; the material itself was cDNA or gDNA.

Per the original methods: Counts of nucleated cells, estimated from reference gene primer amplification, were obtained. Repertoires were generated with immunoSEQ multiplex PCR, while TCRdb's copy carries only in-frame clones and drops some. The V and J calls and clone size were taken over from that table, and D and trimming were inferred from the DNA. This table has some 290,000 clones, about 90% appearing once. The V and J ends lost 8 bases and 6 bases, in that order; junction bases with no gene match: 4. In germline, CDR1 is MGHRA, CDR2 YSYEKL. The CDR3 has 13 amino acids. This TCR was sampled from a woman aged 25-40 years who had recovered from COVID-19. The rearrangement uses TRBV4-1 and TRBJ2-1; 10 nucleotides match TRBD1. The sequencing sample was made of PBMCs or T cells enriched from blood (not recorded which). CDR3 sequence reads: CASRDRGFNEQFF. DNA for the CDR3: TGCGCCAGCCGGGACAGGGGATTCAATGAGCAGTTCTTC.